This T cell receptor beta chain stems from a study of T cell responses to AZD1222 COVID-19 vaccine. Assay: immunoSEQ multiplex PCR; the TCRdb copy retains only in-frame clones and omits some. The sample lists about 170,000 clones; approximately 92% were seen once. Overall study findings and caveats: Spike regions recognized by vaccine-associated CD4 TCRs spanned the protein, led by 160-218 and 743-854.

About this clone itself: The antigen remains unidentified.

The V and J ends lost 7 bases and 4 bases respectively, with 3 bases between them. The CDR3 runs to 10 residues. CDR1 and CDR2 (germline): SNHLY, FYNNEI. The sample was peripheral blood, taken on day 0 of AZD1222 vaccination. The TCR sequence derives from an adult in good health. The chain joins TRBV2 to TRBJ2-3; D not resolved. The DNA of the CDR3 is TGTGCCAGCAATCCAGATACGCAGTATTTT. It is translated as CASNPDTQYF. The full variable domain, completed using reference TRBV2 and TRBJ2-3, is EPEVTQTPSHQVTQMGQEVILRCVPISNHLYFYWYRQILGQKVEFLVSFYNNEISEKSEIFDDQFSVERPDGSNFTLKIRSTKLEDSAMYFCASNPDTQYFGPGTRLTVL.